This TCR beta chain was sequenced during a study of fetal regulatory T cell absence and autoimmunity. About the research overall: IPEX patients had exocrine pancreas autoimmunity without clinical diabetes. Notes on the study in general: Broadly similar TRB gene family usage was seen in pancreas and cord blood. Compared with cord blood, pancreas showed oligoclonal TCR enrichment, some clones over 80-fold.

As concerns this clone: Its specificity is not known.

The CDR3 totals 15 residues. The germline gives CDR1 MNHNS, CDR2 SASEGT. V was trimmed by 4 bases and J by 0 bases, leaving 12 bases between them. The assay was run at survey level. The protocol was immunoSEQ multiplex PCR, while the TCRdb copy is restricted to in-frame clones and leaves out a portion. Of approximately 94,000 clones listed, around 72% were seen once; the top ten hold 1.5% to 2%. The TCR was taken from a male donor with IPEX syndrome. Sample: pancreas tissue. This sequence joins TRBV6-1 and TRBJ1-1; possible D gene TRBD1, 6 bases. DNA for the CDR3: TGTGCCAGCAGTGGGCCGGGACATATGAACACTGAAGCTTTCTTT. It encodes CASSGPGHMNTEAFF.